This TCR beta chain emerged from a study of a mutant IDH1 vaccine in newly diagnosed glioma. Details on this clone: Its specificity is not known.

Germline V gene lookup returns CDR1 MNHEY and CDR2 SVGAGI. J lost 10 bases, V lost 10 bases, and 13 bases had no gene match. The CDR3 runs to 14 residues. Time point reported: week 11, during vaccination. Each vaccine dose was 300 ug of mutant IDH1 20-mer peptide, with topical imiquimod. Libraries were prepared by immunoSEQ multiplex PCR; TCRdb keeps only in-frame clonotypes and omits some of them. The top ten clones hold roughly 0.65% of a sample with 95,000 to 120,000 clones, 85% to 90% of them seen once. The source of this sequence is a woman in her forties or fifties with glioma. The sample in question was PBMCs, obtained from a glioma patient whose treatment included an IDH1 peptide vaccine. This chain links TRBV6-5 with TRBJ1-6; TRBD1 matches at 7 bases. The CDR3 spells CATKLIGGESPLHF. For the CDR3, the DNA is TGTGCCACAAAGTTAATAGGGGGCGAATCACCCCTCCACTTT.